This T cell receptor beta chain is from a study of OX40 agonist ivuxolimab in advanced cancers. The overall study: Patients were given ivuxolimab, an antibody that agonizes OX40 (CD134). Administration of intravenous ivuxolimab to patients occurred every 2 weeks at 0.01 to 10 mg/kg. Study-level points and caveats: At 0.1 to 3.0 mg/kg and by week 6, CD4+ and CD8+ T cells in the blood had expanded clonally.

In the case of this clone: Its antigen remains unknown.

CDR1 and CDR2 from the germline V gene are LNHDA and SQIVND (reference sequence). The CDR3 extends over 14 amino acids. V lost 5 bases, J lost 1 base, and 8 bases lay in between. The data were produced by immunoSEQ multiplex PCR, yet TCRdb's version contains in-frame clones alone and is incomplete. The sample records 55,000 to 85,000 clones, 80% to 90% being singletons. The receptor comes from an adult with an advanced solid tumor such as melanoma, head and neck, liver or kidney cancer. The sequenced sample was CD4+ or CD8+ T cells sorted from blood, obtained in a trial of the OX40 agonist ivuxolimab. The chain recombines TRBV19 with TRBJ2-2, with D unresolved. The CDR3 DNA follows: TGTGCCAGTAGTTTGTCCCAGAACACCGGGGAGCTGTTTTTT. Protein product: CASSLSQNTGELFF.